This TCR beta chain stems from a study of T cell changes during pregnancy in multiple sclerosis. CDR3 length: 13 amino acids. Trimming stripped 6 bases from V and 5 bases from J, with 14 bases between. The germline gives CDR1 MNHEY, CDR2 SVGAGI. Libraries were prepared by immunoSEQ multiplex PCR; TCRdb keeps only in-frame clonotypes and omits some of them. The sample yields 65,000 to 80,000 clones, 93% seen once. This receptor was obtained from a female donor with multiple sclerosis, enrolled in a pregnancy study. This rearrangement joins TRBV6-5 to TRBJ2-7; D remains ambiguous. Sequencing was performed on peripheral blood, taken in the second trimester of pregnancy. The CDR3, as DNA: TGTGCCAGCAGCTCCGGAGTTCGTCACGAGCAGTACTTC. This translates into CASSSGVRHEQYF.